This is a list of T cell receptor beta chains from one sample in a study of blood T cell repertoires in COVID-19. Only in-frame clones appear in the TCRdb table, and some are missing; sequencing was by immunoSEQ multiplex PCR. The table has under 200,000 clones, about 85% seen once. The sequenced material came from peripheral blood. The receptors come from a woman aged 60-70 years with COVID-19, enrolled during active disease. Both conserved end residues are part of each CDR3. The D gene is left open where the match is weak. Clone size is stated in some rows and not others, as once, few, many or a class when expanded.

V	J	D	size	DNA	CDR3
TRBV10-1	TRBJ1-6	NA	few	TGCGCCAGCAGTGGGGCAGGGGATTCACCCCTCCACTTT	CASSGAGDSPLHF
TRBV9	TRBJ2-7	NA	NA	TGTGCCAGCAGCGCCTTCCCGGGAGATCAATACGAGCAGTACTTC	CASSAFPGDQYEQYF
TRBV30	TRBJ1-2	NA	NA	TGTGCCTGGAGCGAAGCCGGGTATGGCTACACCTTC	CAWSEAGYGYTF
TRBV5-1	TRBJ1-1	TRBD1	NA	TGCGCCAGCAGCTCACCAGGGACAGGGGAGATTGAAGCTTTCTTT	CASSSPGTGEIEAFF
TRBV29-1	TRBJ2-5	NA	NA	TGCAGCGTTAACAGGGCGAAGACCCAGTACTTC	CSVNRAKTQYF
TRBV9	TRBJ2-3	NA	NA	TGTGCCAGCAGCGTAAGACAGGAAGGCACAGATACGCAGTATTTT	CASSVRQEGTDTQYF
TRBV5-6	TRBJ1-6	TRBD1	NA	TGTGCCAGCAGCCCCGGGACAGGGGTTTCACCCCTCCACTTT	CASSPGTGVSPLHF
TRBV21-1	TRBJ1-5	NA	NA	TGTGCCGCAAGACATAGCAATCAGCCCCAGCATTTT	CAARHSNQPQHF
TRBV7-9	TRBJ2-5	TRBD2	once	TGTGCCAGCAGCTCCGGACTAGCGGGGATGGGGCAAGAGACCCAGTACTTC	CASSSGLAGMGQETQYF
TRBV15	TRBJ1-5	NA	NA	TGTGCCACCAGCCCACCCCCTAAAGCGGGTAATCAGCCCCAGCATTTT	CATSPPPKAGNQPQHF
TRBV12-3/TRBV12-4	TRBJ1-2	NA	NA	TGTGCCAGCAGTTCCACAGGGAACTACACCTTC	CASSSTGNYTF
TRBV10-2	TRBJ1-3	NA	NA	TGCGCCAGCATTGATACGCCGAGCTCTGGAAACACCATATATTTT	CASIDTPSSGNTIYF
TRBV18	TRBJ1-2	NA	NA	TGTGCCAGCTCCCCGGATGGGGTCTTTTTCGGGGATGGCTACACCTTC	CASSPDGVFFGDGYTF
TRBV30	TRBJ1-6	TRBD1	once	TGTGCCTGGACAGGGGGCTCCAATTCACCCCTCCACTTT	CAWTGGSNSPLHF
TRBV5-4	TRBJ1-6	NA	NA	TGTGCCAGCAGCTTGTCAGATTATAATTCACCCCTCCACTTT	CASSLSDYNSPLHF
TRBV5-1	TRBJ2-1	TRBD2	once	TGCGCCAGCAGCCCCTTCGCGGGAGGCGGGAATGAGCAGTTCTTC	CASSPFAGGGNEQFF
TRBV5-5	TRBJ1-2	NA	NA	TGTGCCAGCAGCTTGGATTTCGGGTTGGAGGGCTACACCTTC	CASSLDFGLEGYTF
TRBV5-1	TRBJ1-1	NA	NA	TGCGCCAGCAGCCATGGGGCACTGATAAAGGGGGACACTGAAGCTTTCTTT	CASSHGALIKGDTEAFF
TRBV25-1	TRBJ2-1	NA	NA	TGTGCCAGCAGTAGGACTGGCGGGGCCGATGAGCAGTTCTTC	CASSRTGGADEQFF
TRBV28	TRBJ1-5	TRBD1	NA	TGTGCCAGCAGACGGACAGGGATGCGTAATCAGCCCCAGCATTTT	CASRRTGMRNQPQHF
TRBV3-1/TRBV3-2	TRBJ1-2	NA	NA	TGTGCCAGCAGCCAAGACGCGGACACCATCTATGGCTACACCTTC	CASSQDADTIYGYTF
TRBV30	TRBJ2-5	NA	NA	TGTGCCTGGAGTTTGGGACAACGTATTCCCCTCCAAGAGACCCAGTACTTC	CAWSLGQRIPLQETQYF
TRBV6-5	TRBJ1-5	TRBD1	NA	TGTGCCAGCAAGACAGGGATCATTAATCAGCCCCAGCATTTT	CASKTGIINQPQHF
TRBV27	TRBJ1-5	NA	NA	TGTGCCAGCAGTTTCGGAGGTCTCAATCAGCCCCAGCATTTT	CASSFGGLNQPQHF
TRBV5-1	TRBJ2-5	NA	once	TGCGCCAGCAGCTTGAATCTAGCGAGACAAGAGACCCAGTACTTC	CASSLNLARQETQYF
TRBV6-6	TRBJ1-6	NA	NA	TGTGCCATCGGGAGCTCCTATAATTCACCCCTCCACTTT	CAIGSSYNSPLHF
TRBV11-3	TRBJ1-1	NA	NA	TGTGCCAGCAGCTTCTCACAGAACACTGAAGCTTTCTTT	CASSFSQNTEAFF
TRBV10-3	TRBJ2-3	NA	NA	TGTGCCATCAGGGGCGCACCCCCTAGCACAGATACGCAGTATTTT	CAIRGAPPSTDTQYF
TRBV18	TRBJ1-5	NA	NA	TGTGCCAGCTCACCATCCGCTGGAGGGCCCCAGCATTTT	CASSPSAGGPQHF
TRBV19	TRBJ1-5	NA	NA	TGTGCCAGTCGCCAATGGCAGAATCAGCCCCAGCATTTT	CASRQWQNQPQHF
TRBV6-4	TRBJ2-3	NA	NA	TGTGCCAGCAGTGACTCCTACAGCGGTGCTAGCACAGATACGCAGTATTTT	CASSDSYSGASTDTQYF
TRBV29-1	TRBJ1-1	TRBD1	NA	TGCAGCGCGGACAGGGGGCAGGGCAGGGAAGCTTTCTTT	CSADRGQGREAFF
TRBV9	TRBJ2-7	NA	many	TGTGCCAGCAGCCCGGGACTTTACTACGAGCAGTACTTC	CASSPGLYYEQYF
TRBV30	TRBJ1-1	NA	NA	TGTGCCTGGAGTGTACGAGGAGTTCTGACCACTGAAGCTTTCTTT	CAWSVRGVLTTEAFF
TRBV19	TRBJ1-1	NA	NA	TGTGCCAGTAGAGACCAGGGCCCCAACACTGAAGCTTTCTTT	CASRDQGPNTEAFF